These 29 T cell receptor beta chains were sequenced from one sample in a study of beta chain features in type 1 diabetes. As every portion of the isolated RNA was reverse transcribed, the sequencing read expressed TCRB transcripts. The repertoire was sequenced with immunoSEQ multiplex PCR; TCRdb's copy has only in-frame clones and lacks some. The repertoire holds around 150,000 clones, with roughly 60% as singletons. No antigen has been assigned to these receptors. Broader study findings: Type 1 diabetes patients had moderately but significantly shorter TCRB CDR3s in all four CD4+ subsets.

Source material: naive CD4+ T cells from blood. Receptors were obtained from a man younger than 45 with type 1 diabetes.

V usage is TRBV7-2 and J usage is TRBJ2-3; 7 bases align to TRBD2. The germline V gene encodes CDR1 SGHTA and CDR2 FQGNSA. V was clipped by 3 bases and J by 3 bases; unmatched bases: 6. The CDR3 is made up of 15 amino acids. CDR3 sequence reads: CASSLMGRETDTQYF. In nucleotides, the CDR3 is TGTGCCAGCAGCTTGATGGGGCGGGAGACAGATACGCAGTATTTT.

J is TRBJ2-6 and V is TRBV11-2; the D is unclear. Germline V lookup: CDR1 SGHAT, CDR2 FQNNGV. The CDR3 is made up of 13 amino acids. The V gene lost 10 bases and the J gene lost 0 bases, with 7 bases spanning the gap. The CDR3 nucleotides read TGTGCCACGCGAGGCTCTGGGGCCAACGTCCTGACTTTC. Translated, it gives CATRGSGANVLTF.

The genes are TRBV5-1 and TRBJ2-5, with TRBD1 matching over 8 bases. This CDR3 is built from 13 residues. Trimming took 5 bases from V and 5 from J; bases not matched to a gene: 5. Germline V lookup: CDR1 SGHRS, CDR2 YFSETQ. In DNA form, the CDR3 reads TGCGCCAGCAGGATGACAGGGGCGGAGACCCAGTACTTC. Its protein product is CASRMTGAETQYF.

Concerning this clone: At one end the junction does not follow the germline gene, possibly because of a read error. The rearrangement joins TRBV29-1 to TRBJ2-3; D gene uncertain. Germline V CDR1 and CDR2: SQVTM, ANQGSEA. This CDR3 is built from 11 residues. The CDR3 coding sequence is TGCAGCTTTGAAGTGACATTTACGCAGTATTTT. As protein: CSFEVTFTQYF.

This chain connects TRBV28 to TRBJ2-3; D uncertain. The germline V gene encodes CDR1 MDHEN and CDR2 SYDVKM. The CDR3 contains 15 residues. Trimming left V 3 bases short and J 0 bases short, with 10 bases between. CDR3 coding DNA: TGTGCCAGCAGTTTGCTACAGACTAGCACAGATACGCAGTATTTT. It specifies CASSLLQTSTDTQYF.

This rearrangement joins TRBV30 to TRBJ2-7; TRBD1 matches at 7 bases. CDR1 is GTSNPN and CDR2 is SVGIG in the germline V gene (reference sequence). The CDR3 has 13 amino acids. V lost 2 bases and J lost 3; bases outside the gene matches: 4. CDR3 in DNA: TGTGCCTGGAGTCCTGGGACAGTCTACGAGCAGTACTTC. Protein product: CAWSPGTVYEQYF.

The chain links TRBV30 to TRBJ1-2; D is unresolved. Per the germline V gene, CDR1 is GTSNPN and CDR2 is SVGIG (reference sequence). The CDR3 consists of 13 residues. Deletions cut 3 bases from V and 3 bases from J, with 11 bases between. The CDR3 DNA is TGTGCCTGGAGCCCTCGGACGGACTATGGCTACACCTTC. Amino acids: CAWSPRTDYGYTF. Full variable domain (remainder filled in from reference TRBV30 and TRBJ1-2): SQTIHQWPATLVQPVGSPLSLECTVEGTSNPNLYWYRQAAGRGLQLLFYSVGIGQISSEVPQNLSASRPQDRQFILSSKKLLLSDSGFYLCAWSPRTDYGYTFGSGTRLTVV.

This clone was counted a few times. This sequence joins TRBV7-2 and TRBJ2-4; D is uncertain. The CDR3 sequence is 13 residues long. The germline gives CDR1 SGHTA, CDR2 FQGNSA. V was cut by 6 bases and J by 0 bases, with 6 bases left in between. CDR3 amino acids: CASRTLAKNIQYF. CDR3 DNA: TGTGCCAGCAGAACGCTAGCCAAAAACATTCAGTACTTC.

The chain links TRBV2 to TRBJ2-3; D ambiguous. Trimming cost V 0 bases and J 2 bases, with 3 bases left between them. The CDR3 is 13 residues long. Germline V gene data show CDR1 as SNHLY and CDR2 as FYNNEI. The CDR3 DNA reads TGTGCCAGCAGTGAAGCCGACACAGATACGCAGTATTTT. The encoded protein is CASSEADTDTQYF.

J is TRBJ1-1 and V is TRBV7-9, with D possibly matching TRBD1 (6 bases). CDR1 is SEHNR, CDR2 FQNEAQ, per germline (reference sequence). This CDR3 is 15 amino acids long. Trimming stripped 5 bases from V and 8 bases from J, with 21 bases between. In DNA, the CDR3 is TGTGCCAGCAGCCGCTCGGGCAAAAGGGGGGCGGAAGCTTTCTTT. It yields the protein CASSRSGKRGAEAFF.

CDR3 amino acids: CSAGDQETQYF. The CDR3 nucleotides are TGCAGTGCTGGGGATCAAGAGACCCAGTACTTC. The rearrangement links TRBV20-1 to TRBJ2-5, with unresolved D. V lost 5 bases, J lost 2 bases, and 6 bases lay in between. Germline loops: CDR1 DFQATT, CDR2 SNEGSKA (reference sequence). This CDR3 has 11 residues.

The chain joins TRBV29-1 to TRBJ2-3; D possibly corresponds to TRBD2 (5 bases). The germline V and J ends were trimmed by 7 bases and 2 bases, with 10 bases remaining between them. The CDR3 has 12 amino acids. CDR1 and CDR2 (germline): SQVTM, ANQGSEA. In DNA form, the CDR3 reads TGCAGCGCAGACGGGGACACAGATACGCAGTATTTT. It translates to CSADGDTDTQYF.

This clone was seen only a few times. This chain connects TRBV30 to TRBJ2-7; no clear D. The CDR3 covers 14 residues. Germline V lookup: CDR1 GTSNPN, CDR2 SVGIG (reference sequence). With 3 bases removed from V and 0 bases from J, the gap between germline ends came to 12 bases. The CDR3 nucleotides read TGTGCCTGGAGCCCATTACTAAGCTCCTACGAGCAGTACTTC. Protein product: CAWSPLLSSYEQYF.

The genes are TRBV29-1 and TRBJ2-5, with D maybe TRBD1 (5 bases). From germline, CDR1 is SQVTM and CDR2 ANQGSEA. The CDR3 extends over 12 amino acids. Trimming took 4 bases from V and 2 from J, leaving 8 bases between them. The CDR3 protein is CSVGRQQETQYF. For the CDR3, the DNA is TGCAGCGTTGGCCGACAGCAAGAGACCCAGTACTTC.

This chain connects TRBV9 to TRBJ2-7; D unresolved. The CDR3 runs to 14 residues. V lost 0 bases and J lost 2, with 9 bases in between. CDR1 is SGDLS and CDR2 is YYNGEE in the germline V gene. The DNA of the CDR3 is TGTGCCAGCAGCGTAGCTACGGCTACCTACGAGCAGTACTTC. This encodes CASSVATATYEQYF. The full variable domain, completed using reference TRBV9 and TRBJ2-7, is DSGVTQTPKHLITATGQRVTLRCSPRSGDLSVYWYQQSLDQGLQFLIQYYNGEERAKGNILERFSAQQFPDLHSELNLSSLELGDSALYFCASSVATATYEQYFGPGTRLTVT.

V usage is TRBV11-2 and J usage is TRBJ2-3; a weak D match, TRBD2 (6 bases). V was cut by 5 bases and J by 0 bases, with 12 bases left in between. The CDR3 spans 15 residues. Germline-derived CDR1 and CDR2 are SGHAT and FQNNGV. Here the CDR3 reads CASSLGTSSTDTQYF. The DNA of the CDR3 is TGTGCCAGCAGCCTAGGGACTTCTAGCACAGATACGCAGTATTTT. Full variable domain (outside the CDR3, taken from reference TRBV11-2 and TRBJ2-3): EAGVAQSPRYKIIEKRQSVAFWCNPISGHATLYWYQQILGQGPKLLIQFQNNGVVDDSQLPKDRFSAERLKGVDSTLKIQPAKLEDSAVYLCASSLGTSSTDTQYFGPGTRLTVL.

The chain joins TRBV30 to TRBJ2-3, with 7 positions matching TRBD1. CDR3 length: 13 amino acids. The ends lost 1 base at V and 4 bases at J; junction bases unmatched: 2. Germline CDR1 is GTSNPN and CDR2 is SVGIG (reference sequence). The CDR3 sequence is CAWSDRGADTQYF. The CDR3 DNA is TGTGCCTGGAGTGACAGGGGTGCAGATACGCAGTATTTT.

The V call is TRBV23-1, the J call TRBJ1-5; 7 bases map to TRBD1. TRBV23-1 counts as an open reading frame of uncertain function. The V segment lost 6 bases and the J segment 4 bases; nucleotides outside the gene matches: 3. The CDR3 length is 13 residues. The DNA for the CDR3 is TGCGCCAGCAGCCCAGGGGGAAATCAGCCCCAGCATTTT. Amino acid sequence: CASSPGGNQPQHF.

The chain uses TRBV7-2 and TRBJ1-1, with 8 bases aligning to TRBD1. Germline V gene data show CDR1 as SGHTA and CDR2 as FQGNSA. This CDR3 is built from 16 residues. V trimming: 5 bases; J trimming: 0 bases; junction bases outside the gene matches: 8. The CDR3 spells CASSPRTGYMNTEAFF. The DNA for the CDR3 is TGTGCCAGCAGCCCCAGGACAGGGTACATGAACACTGAAGCTTTCTTT.

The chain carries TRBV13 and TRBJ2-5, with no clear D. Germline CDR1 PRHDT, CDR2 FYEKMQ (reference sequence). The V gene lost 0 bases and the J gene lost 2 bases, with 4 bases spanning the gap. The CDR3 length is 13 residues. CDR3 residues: CASSLGRQETQYF. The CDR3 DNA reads TGTGCCAGCAGCTTAGGGCGGCAAGAGACCCAGTACTTC.

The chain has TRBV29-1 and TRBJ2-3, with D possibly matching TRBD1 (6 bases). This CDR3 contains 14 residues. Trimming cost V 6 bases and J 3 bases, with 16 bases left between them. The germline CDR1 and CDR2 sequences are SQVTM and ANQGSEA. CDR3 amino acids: CSVDPQGATDTQYF. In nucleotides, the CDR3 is TGCAGCGTAGATCCACAGGGTGCAACAGATACGCAGTATTTT.

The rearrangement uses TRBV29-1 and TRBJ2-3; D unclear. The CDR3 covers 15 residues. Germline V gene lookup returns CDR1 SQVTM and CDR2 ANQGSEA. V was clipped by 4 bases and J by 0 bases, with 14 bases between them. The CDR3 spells CSVVGVSPSTDTQYF. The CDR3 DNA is TGCAGCGTTGTTGGGGTCTCCCCTAGCACAGATACGCAGTATTTT.

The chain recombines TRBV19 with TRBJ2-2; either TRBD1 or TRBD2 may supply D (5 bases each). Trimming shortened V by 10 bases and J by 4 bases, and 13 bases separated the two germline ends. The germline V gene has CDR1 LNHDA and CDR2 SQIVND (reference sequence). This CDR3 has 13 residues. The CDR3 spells CATRKGTTGELFF. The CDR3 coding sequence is TGTGCCACCCGGAAGGGGACCACCGGGGAGCTGTTTTTT.

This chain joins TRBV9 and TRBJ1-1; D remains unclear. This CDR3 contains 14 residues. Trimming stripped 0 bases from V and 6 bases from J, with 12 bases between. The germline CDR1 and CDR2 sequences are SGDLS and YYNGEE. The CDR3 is CASSVVSTFSEAFF. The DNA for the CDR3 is TGTGCCAGCAGCGTAGTTTCGACCTTCTCTGAAGCTTTCTTT.

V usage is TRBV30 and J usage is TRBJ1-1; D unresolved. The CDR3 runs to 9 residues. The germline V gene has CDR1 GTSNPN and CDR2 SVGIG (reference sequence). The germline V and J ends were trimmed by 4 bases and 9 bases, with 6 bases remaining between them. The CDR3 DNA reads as TGTGCCTGGACACCGAAAGCTTTCTTT. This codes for CAWTPKAFF.

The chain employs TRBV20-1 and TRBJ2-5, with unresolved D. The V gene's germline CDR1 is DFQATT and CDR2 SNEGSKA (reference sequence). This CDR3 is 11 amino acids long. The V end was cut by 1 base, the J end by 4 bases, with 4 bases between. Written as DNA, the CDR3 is TGCAGTGCTAGAGTAAGAGAGACCCAGTACTTC. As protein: CSARVRETQYF.

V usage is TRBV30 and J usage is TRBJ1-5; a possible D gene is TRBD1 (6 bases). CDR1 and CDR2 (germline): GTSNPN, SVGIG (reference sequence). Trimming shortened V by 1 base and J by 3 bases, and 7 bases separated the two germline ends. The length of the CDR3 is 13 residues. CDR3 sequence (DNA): TGTGCCTGGAGTGGGGACAACAATCAGCCCCAGCATTTT. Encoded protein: CAWSGDNNQPQHF. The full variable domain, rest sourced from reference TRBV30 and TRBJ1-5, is SQTIHQWPATLVQPVGSPLSLECTVEGTSNPNLYWYRQAAGRGLQLLFYSVGIGQISSEVPQNLSASRPQDRQFILSSKKLLLSDSGFYLCAWSGDNNQPQHFGDGTRLSIL.

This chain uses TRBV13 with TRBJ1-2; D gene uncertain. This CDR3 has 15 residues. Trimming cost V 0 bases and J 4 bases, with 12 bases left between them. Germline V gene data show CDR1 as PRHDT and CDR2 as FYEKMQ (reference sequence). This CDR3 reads CASSLGLGELYGYTF. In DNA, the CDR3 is TGTGCCAGCAGCTTAGGCCTCGGGGAGCTCTATGGCTACACCTTC.

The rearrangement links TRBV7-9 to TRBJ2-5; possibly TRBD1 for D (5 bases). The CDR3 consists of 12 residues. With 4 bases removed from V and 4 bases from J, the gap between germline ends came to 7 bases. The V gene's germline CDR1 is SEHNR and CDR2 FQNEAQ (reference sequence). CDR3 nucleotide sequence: TGTGCCAGCAGCTATACAGGAGAGACCCAGTACTTC. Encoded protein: CASSYTGETQYF.